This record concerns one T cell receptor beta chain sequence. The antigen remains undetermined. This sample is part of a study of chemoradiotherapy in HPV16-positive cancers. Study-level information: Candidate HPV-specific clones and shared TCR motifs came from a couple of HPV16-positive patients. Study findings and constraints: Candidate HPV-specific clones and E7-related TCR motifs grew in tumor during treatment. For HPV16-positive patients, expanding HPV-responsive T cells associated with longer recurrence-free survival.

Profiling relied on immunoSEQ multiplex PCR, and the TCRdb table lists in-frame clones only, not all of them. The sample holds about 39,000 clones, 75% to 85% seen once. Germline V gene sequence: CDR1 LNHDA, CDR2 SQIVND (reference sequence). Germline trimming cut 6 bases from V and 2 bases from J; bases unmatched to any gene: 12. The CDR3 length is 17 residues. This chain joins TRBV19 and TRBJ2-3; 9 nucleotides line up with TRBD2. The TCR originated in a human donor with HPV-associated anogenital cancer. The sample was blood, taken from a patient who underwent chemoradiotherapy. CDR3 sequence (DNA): TGTGCCAGTAGCCAGCGGGGGGCCTTGGGTATCACAGATACGCAGTATTTT. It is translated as CASSQRGALGITDTQYF.